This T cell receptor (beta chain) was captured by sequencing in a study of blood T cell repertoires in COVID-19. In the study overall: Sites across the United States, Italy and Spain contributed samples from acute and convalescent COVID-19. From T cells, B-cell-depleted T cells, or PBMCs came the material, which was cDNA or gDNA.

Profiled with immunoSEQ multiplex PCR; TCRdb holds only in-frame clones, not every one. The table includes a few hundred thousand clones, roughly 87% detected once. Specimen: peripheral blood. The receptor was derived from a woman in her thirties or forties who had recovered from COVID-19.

For the CDR3, the DNA is TGCGCCAGCAGCGCCGAGAAAACAGGGAATACGAACACCGGGGAGCTGTTTTTT. Its translation is CASSAEKTGNTNTGELFF. The chain joins TRBV4-1 to TRBJ2-2; possible D gene TRBD1, 6 bases. This CDR3 spans 18 amino acids. Trimming took off 5 bases at V and 0 bases at J, with 19 bases between the two ends. The germline V gene encodes CDR1 MGHRA and CDR2 YSYEKL.